One T cell receptor beta chain is described in this entry. This CDR3 comprises 16 residues. The germline CDR1 and CDR2 sequences are SEHNR and FQNEAQ (reference sequence). The junction had 6 bases not matched to a gene; V was cut back by 2 bases and J by 2 bases. This record comes from a study of blood T cell repertoires in COVID-19. In the study overall: Both acute and convalescent COVID-19 samples were obtained from the United States, Italy and Spain. T cells, B-cell-depleted T cells, or PBMCs supplied cDNA or gDNA.

Authors' methods: The authors estimated nucleated cell counts from reference gene primer amplification. Using immunoSEQ multiplex PCR, the repertoire was profiled, and TCRdb retains in-frame clones only, with some absent. V and J calls and clone size are those listed in that table; D and trimming were worked out from the DNA. The sample has about 380,000 clones; 85% to 90% are singletons. The origin of this receptor is a man aged 18 to 30 with active or convalescent COVID-19. The chain links TRBV7-9 to TRBJ2-1; 7 nucleotides align to TRBD2. The material sequenced was peripheral blood. The CDR3 sequence: CASSLLGGVTYNEQFF. The CDR3 DNA follows: TGTGCCAGCAGCTTACTGGGAGGGGTCACCTACAATGAGCAGTTCTTC.